This record covers a single TCR beta chain. This record belongs to a study of blood T cell repertoires in COVID-19. Germline V gene data show CDR1 as SGHKS and CDR2 as YYEKEE (reference sequence). CDR3 length: 14 residues. The J segment lost 6 bases and the V segment lost 2 bases, leaving 5 bases of the junction unmatched. TCRdb keeps only in-frame clones here, not all; method: immunoSEQ multiplex PCR. The table shows over 100,000 clones, with roughly 86% occurring only once. Material for sequencing was peripheral blood. The rearrangement joins TRBV5-5 to TRBJ1-2; 9 bases map to TRBD1. The sequence was collected from a man aged 35 to 55 with acute or convalescent COVID-19. The CDR3 spells CASSFTGGGDGYTF. DNA of the CDR3: TGTGCCAGCAGCTTCACAGGGGGCGGAGATGGCTACACCTTC.